The 14 T cell receptor beta chains below come from one sample, sequenced in a study of beta chain features in type 1 diabetes. Expressed TCRB transcripts were sequenced after all isolated RNA was converted to cDNA. Only in-frame clones appear in the TCRdb table, and some are missing; sequencing was by immunoSEQ multiplex PCR. The data contain 230,000 or so clones, approximately 16% of them seen just once; the ten biggest clones take up about 0.078%. These TCRs' antigens remain unknown. Overall study results and limits: Shorter TCRB CDR3s, moderately but significantly so, were found in Type 1 diabetes patients in all four CD4+ subsets.

The sequenced sample consisted of naive CD4+ T cells from blood. The receptors here all came from a young man with type 1 diabetes.

This clone has just a few counts. This chain uses TRBV28 with TRBJ2-1; D call uncertain. Trimming shortened V by 4 bases and J by 10 bases, and 8 bases separated the two germline ends. From germline, CDR1 is MDHEN and CDR2 SYDVKM. The CDR3 is 11 amino acids. The CDR3 here is CASSSRIEQFF. The CDR3 coding sequence is TGTGCCAGCAGTTCACGGATAGAGCAGTTCTTC.

The chain recombines TRBV21-1 with TRBJ2-5. TRBV21-1 corresponds to a pseudogene. The CDR3 spans 16 residues. The CDR3 loop reads CASSKRRGRPPETQYF. The CDR3 coding sequence is TGTGCCAGCAGCAAACGCCGGGGCCGGCCGCCAGAGACCCAGTACTTC.

This chain uses TRBV18 with TRBJ1-1; D is unclear. CDR3 size: 11 residues. V was trimmed by 6 bases and J by 8 bases, leaving 10 bases between them. In germline, CDR1 is KGHSH, CDR2 LQKENI. The CDR3 bases are TGTGCCAGCTCCCAAGCGCGCGAAGCTTTCTTT. Translation gives CASSQAREAFF.

This clone occurred once. The V and J genes are TRBV13 and TRBJ1-5; 8 bases fit TRBD1. This CDR3 spans 19 amino acids. Germline trimming cut 0 bases from V and 3 bases from J; bases unmatched to any gene: 13. Germline lookup yields CDR1 PRHDT and CDR2 FYEKMQ (reference sequence). The CDR3 nucleotides are TGTGCCAGCAGCTTAGGCCCCGGCAGGGGGCACAAATTCAATCAGCCCCAGCATTTT. The encoded protein is CASSLGPGRGHKFNQPQHF.

The rearrangement joins TRBV7-9 to TRBJ2-1; D not resolved. V was clipped by 8 bases and J by 9 bases, with 8 bases between them. This CDR3 spans 10 amino acids. Germline V gene sequence: CDR1 SEHNR, CDR2 FQNEAQ (reference sequence). The CDR3 loop reads CASGEAEQFF. The CDR3 nucleotides read TGTGCCAGCGGCGAAGCTGAGCAGTTCTTC.

This clone appeared a few times. The V gene is TRBV4-1, the J gene TRBJ2-1, with unresolved D. CDR1 is MGHRA, CDR2 YSYEKL, per germline. The CDR3 spans 15 residues. The V and J ends lost 4 bases and 7 bases respectively, with 17 bases between them. DNA of the CDR3: TGCGCCAGCAGCCCGAGTTTATCGGTGAGGAATGAGCAGTTCTTC. It encodes CASSPSLSVRNEQFF.

This clone turned up a few times. This chain joins TRBV18 and TRBJ2-4, with D unclear. The germline V gene has CDR1 KGHSH and CDR2 LQKENI. V was shortened by 5 bases and J by 11 bases, with 13 bases between the two germline ends. CDR3 length: 12 residues. The CDR3 DNA reads as TGTGCCAGCTCAGACCAGAGTGGCGTTCAGTACTTC. This encodes CASSDQSGVQYF. The full variable domain, its missing parts supplied by reference TRBV18 and TRBJ2-4, is NAGVMQNPRHLVRRRGQEARLRCSPMKGHSHVYWYRQLPEEGLKFMVYLQKENIIDESGMPKERFSAEFPKEGPSILRIQQVVRGDSAAYFCASSDQSGVQYFGAGTRLSVL.

This clone was seen more than once but under ten times. The genes are TRBV27 and TRBJ2-3, with D possibly being TRBD1 (5 bases). The germline V gene encodes CDR1 MNHEY and CDR2 SMNVEV (reference sequence). The CDR3 length is 15 residues. V was cut by 5 bases and J by 1 base, with 13 bases left in between. The CDR3 DNA is TGTGCCAGCAGTAGACAGAGTCGCCGCACAGATACGCAGTATTTT. Its protein product is CASSRQSRRTDTQYF.

J is TRBJ2-7 and V is TRBV7-7; 9 nucleotides match TRBD2. The CDR3 is 13 residues long. V lost 1 base and J lost 5; bases outside the gene matches: 0. Germline CDR1 is SSHAT and CDR2 is FNYEAQ (reference sequence). This CDR3 is CASSLGTSDEQYF. As DNA, the CDR3 is TGTGCCAGCAGCTTAGGGACTAGCGACGAGCAGTACTTC.

This clone was observed a few times. This chain links TRBV10-3 with TRBJ1-2; 8 positions agree with TRBD1. CDR1 ENHRY and CDR2 SYGVKD come from the germline V gene. This CDR3 is 14 amino acids long. The V gene end was trimmed by 5 bases and the J gene end by 2 bases; junction bases not matched to a gene: 4. The CDR3 here is CAISYGQGNYGYTF. CDR3 DNA sequence: TGTGCCATCAGTTACGGACAGGGAAACTATGGCTACACCTTC.

This clone was found a few times. The V call is TRBV7-3, the J call TRBJ2-1, with TRBD2 identical over 9 bases. Trimming cost V 4 bases and J 9 bases; bases outside gene matches: 10. The CDR3 is 15 amino acids. Germline-derived CDR1 and CDR2 are SGHTA and FQGTGA. Here the CDR3 DNA reads TGTGCCAGCAGCTACACTATGAGCGGGAGGCTTGAGCAGTTCTTC. Translating gives CASSYTMSGRLEQFF.

The chain employs TRBV7-9 and TRBJ1-2; the match to TRBD1 covers 8 bases. Trimming removed 5 bases from V and 3 bases from J; junction bases left unmatched: 11. The CDR3 has 16 amino acids. Germline CDR1 and CDR2: SEHNR and FQNEAQ (reference sequence). CDR3: CASSDQDRGKDYGYTF. The CDR3 DNA is TGTGCCAGCAGCGATCAAGACAGGGGAAAGGACTATGGCTACACCTTC.

This chain joins TRBV4-2 and TRBJ2-5; 7 nucleotides line up with TRBD1. This CDR3 contains 15 residues. In germline, CDR1 is LGHNA, CDR2 YNFKEQ. With 1 base clipped from V and 3 bases from J, the junction kept 5 bases outside the gene matches. The CDR3 DNA reads TGTGCCAGCAGCCAAGCTCGGGACAGTAAAGAGACCCAGTACTTC. This codes for CASSQARDSKETQYF.

CDR3 sequence reads: CSVAVSGRETQYF. Here the CDR3 DNA reads TGCAGCGTTGCGGTTAGCGGGAGAGAGACCCAGTACTTC. V usage is TRBV29-1 and J usage is TRBJ2-5; TRBD2 matches 9 bases. CDR3 size: 13 residues. V lost 4 bases to trimming and J lost 4 bases; unmatched junction nucleotides: 4. Germline-derived CDR1 and CDR2 are SQVTM and ANQGSEA.